A single sample gave rise to the 10 T cell receptor beta chains below, sequenced in a study of blood T cell repertoires in COVID-19. The repertoire was sequenced with immunoSEQ multiplex PCR; TCRdb's copy has only in-frame clones and lacks some. This sample has 40,000 to 50,000 clones, with about 88% found just once. Material for sequencing was peripheral blood. These receptors were collected from a man aged 65-85 years with active COVID-19.

V gene TRBV10-3 combines with J gene TRBJ2-7, with 9 bases identical to TRBD1. V lost 6 bases to trimming and J lost 5 bases; unmatched junction nucleotides: 8. Germline values: CDR1 ENHRY, CDR2 SYGVKD. The CDR3 is made up of 14 amino acids. CDR3 bases: TGTGCCATCAGACCGGGACAGGGTTCCCACGAGCAGTACTTC. This sequence encodes CAIRPGQGSHEQYF.

The gene calls are TRBV27 and TRBJ1-5, with TRBD1 as a possible D gene (5 bases). V gave up 4 bases and J gave up 8 bases, with 12 bases separating them. The CDR3 is 13 residues long. CDR1 is MNHEY, CDR2 SMNVEV, per germline (reference sequence). The CDR3 here is CASSWTLAEPQHF. DNA for the CDR3: TGTGCCAGCAGTTGGACATTAGCGGAGCCCCAGCATTTT.

The chain carries TRBV18 and TRBJ2-5; D may be TRBD1 (6 bases). The ends were cut back, 1 base at V and 2 bases at J, with 11 bases in the middle. Germline V gene lookup returns CDR1 KGHSH and CDR2 LQKENI. The CDR3 has 15 amino acids. CDR3 amino acids: CASSPRTGTQETQYF. DNA for the CDR3: TGTGCCAGCTCACCACGCACAGGGACGCAAGAGACCCAGTACTTC. The variable domain in full, completed from reference TRBV18 and TRBJ2-5, reads NAGVMQNPRHLVRRRGQEARLRCSPMKGHSHVYWYRQLPEEGLKFMVYLQKENIIDESGMPKERFSAEFPKEGPSILRIQQVVRGDSAAYFCASSPRTGTQETQYFGPGTRLLVL.

The V and J genes are TRBV28 and TRBJ2-1; the match to TRBD2 covers 12 bases. Losses at the gene ends were 6 bases for V and 10 bases for J; bases not matched to a gene: 10. This CDR3 has 15 residues. The germline gives CDR1 MDHEN, CDR2 SYDVKM. CDR3 amino acids: CASSSRLAGVKEQFF. The CDR3 nucleotides are TGTGCCAGCAGCTCCCGACTAGCGGGAGTTAAGGAGCAGTTCTTC.

J is TRBJ1-4 and V is TRBV12-1; the D call of TRBD1 is as the table states it, not checked on the DNA. TRBV12-1 is a documented pseudogene. The CDR3 consists of 15 residues. The CDR3 bases are TGTGCCAGCAGCTCCCAGCAAGGGGATGGAGAAAAACTGTTTTTT. Protein product: CASSSQQGDGEKLFF.

The chain couples TRBV30 to TRBJ2-7; 10 nucleotides match TRBD1. Germline trimming cut 2 bases from V and 5 bases from J; bases unmatched to any gene: 6. The CDR3 is 14 residues long. The germline CDR1 and CDR2 sequences are GTSNPN and SVGIG (reference sequence). The CDR3 is CAWSPGQGKHEQYF. DNA for the CDR3: TGTGCCTGGAGTCCGGGACAGGGGAAACACGAGCAGTACTTC.

The chain has TRBV2 and TRBJ2-7, with 9 bases matching TRBD1. The ends lost 4 bases at V and 5 bases at J; junction bases unmatched: 15. CDR3 length equals 17 residues. Germline values: CDR1 SNHLY, CDR2 FYNNEI. CDR3 nucleotides: TGTGCCAGCAGTGGGCCGGACAGGGGCGCCCTGCGCCACGAGCAGTACTTC. Its protein product is CASSGPDRGALRHEQYF.

The chain couples TRBV18 to TRBJ1-2; D not certain. Per the germline V gene, CDR1 is KGHSH and CDR2 is LQKENI. V lost 3 bases, J lost 6 bases, and 11 bases lay in between. The CDR3 has 13 residues. CDR3 coding DNA: TGTGCCAGCTCACCGAGGCCGGAGGATGGCTACACCTTC. Its protein is CASSPRPEDGYTF. Using reference TRBV18 and TRBJ1-2 for the parts outside the CDR3, the full variable domain is NAGVMQNPRHLVRRRGQEARLRCSPMKGHSHVYWYRQLPEEGLKFMVYLQKENIIDESGMPKERFSAEFPKEGPSILRIQQVVRGDSAAYFCASSPRPEDGYTFGSGTRLTVV.

The V call is TRBV12-3 or TRBV12-4, the J call TRBJ2-7, with TRBD1 as a possible D gene (6 bases). The length of the CDR3 is 13 residues. Trimming pared 6 bases from V and 3 bases from J, leaving 12 bases between. CDR3 sequence: CASRPTGLYEQYF. CDR3 nucleotide sequence: TGTGCCAGCAGGCCGACAGGCCTCTACGAGCAGTACTTC.

The chain is built from TRBV6-2 or TRBV6-3 and TRBJ2-4; D perhaps matches TRBD1 (5 bases). V shed 2 bases and J shed 3 bases, with 11 bases lying between them. This CDR3 is built from 15 residues. Germline CDR1 MNHEY, CDR2 SVGEGT. This CDR3 is CASSYGAVGKNIQYF. For the CDR3, the DNA is TGTGCCAGCAGTTACGGGGCGGTTGGCAAAAACATTCAGTACTTC.